This T cell receptor (beta chain) was sequenced for a study of T cell responses to AZD1222 COVID-19 vaccine. Libraries were prepared by immunoSEQ multiplex PCR; TCRdb keeps only in-frame clonotypes and omits some of them. Of 150,000 to 200,000 clones listed, around 92% are singletons. The CDR3 spans 16 residues. Germline assignment: CDR1 SNHLY and CDR2 FYNNEI. After removal of 4 bases from V and 3 bases from J, the junction contained 5 bases not matched to a gene. The source of this sequence is an adult in good health. The chain uses TRBV2 and TRBJ1-4; TRBD1 matches at 10 bases. The sequenced sample was peripheral blood, obtained on day 0 of AZD1222 vaccination. The CDR3 reads CASSGQGAPSNEKLFF. The DNA for the CDR3 is TGTGCCAGCAGTGGACAGGGGGCCCCCTCTAATGAAAAACTGTTTTTT.